This TCR beta chain was identified during a study of blood T cells in healthy people across ages (dated by TCRdb to between 2015 and 2017). The study in broad terms: In model experiments, roughly one uniquely barcoded TCR beta cDNA molecule per two T cells was captured by template switching. Age-related changes in TCR beta repertoire diversity were measured in the study by deep sequencing normalized with unique cDNA molecular identifiers. Donors were grouped into four age groups: young (average approximately 15 years), middle-aged (39), aged (around 56) and long-lived (approximately 81). To avoid experimental bias, donors of different ages were spread randomly across the sequencing lanes. Using the same blood draw, the study looked at two additional independent replicas of 1 million unique cDNA reads for two donors, one aged 18 to 29 and the other aged 80 or older. Results and caveats for the whole study, not just this receptor: Compared with the aged group, more naive CD4+ T cells, fewer expanded clones and increased TCR diversity were shown by the long-lived group, suggesting age selection. Since profiling was done on bulk unsorted PBMCs, naive and antigen-experienced compartments could not be conclusively compared. A strong correlation was found between observed TCR beta diversity and the percentage of naive T cells measured by flow cytometry. Estimates of total diversity based on one million sequenced T cells were regarded as lower bounds and as underestimates. Because the CMV infection status of the donors was unknown, age-related changes in expanded clonotypes may potentially have been confounded. As age increased, observed TCR beta diversity per million T cells dropped in a roughly linear way, and a significant reduction was already evident by age about 36.

The CDR3 sequence holds 14 residues, the cysteine and phenylalanine included. Only CDR3 DNA remains: 42 bases, in frame from the first base. Trimming costs V 2 bases and J 8 bases, and their ends lie 13 bases apart. In this sample, this clonotype turned up once. Its antigen specificity is not known. Base-call qualities are not available, and no considerably larger clone is one nucleotide away. A single read makes a weak case. Systemically healthy Caucasian individuals from Russia, roughly 40 in total and aged 6 to 90 years, were included as donors. Each donor gave 9.5 to 10 milliliters of peripheral blood, drawn into EDTA-treated Vacutainer tubes. Ficoll-Paque density-gradient centrifugation was used to isolate PBMCs, with at least 7 million per sample. Total RNA was extracted from PBMCs with Trizol reagent, with at least 6 micrograms obtained per sample. The percentages of naive CD45RAhigh/CD27high T cells were determined by flow cytometry on a PBMC aliquot from every donor.

The library was produced with 5' RACE. These reads were obtained on an Illumina HiSeq 2500. The second PCR ran for about 6 to 11 cycles and used a J-beta primer mix along with a sample-barcoded 5' primer. A template-switch 5' adaptor carrying 12 random nucleotides introduced a unique molecular identifier onto each TCR beta cDNA molecule. At least 3 million CDR3-containing paired-end reads were obtained from each sample. First-strand cDNA synthesis was performed from all RNA using the Mint cDNA synthesis kit, with priming by a TRBC-specific oligonucleotide. After uracil-DNA glycosylase treatment, a first 18-cycle PCR used universal primers M1SS and BC2_uni_R on all cDNA. In the authors' own workflow: Normalization of each sample was performed by random selection of 1 million high-quality reads, each carrying a distinct molecular identifier. Reads sharing molecular identifiers were discarded rather than binned into consensus sequences. MiTCR, with a Q25 quality threshold and the strictest error-elimination algorithm, was used for CDR3 identification, clonotype clustering and error correction. A nonparametric unseen species model with Euler transformation was used to estimate a lower bound on total TCR beta diversity. TCRdb reprocessed the public reads (quality trimming at Q25 with fastp, clone calling with MiXCR) and kept in-frame beta chains. Rows are combined by CDR3 protein, so each entry shows the most common genes and DNA. The V and J calls were not made by the authors but by TCRdb's processing. The sample records 1.5 million to 2 million distinct CDR3 sequences, about 30% of which are singletons. In total, the top ten clones hold roughly 8% of the sample.

Sequences were obtained from blood. This clonotype was sampled from a woman in her thirties in good health. Recombination joined TRBV12-3 or TRBV12-4 with TRBJ2-1; the D gene is possibly TRBD1, with 6 bases matching. The sequenced DNA: TGTGCCAGCAGTTTATTGGGGACATCCCATGAGCAGTTCTTC. Translated, this gives CASSLLGTSHEQFF.